This T cell receptor (beta chain) is drawn from a study of cytomegalovirus exposure and HLA in healthy donors. Germline V gene sequence: CDR1 SGHRS, CDR2 YFSETQ. With 0 bases removed from V and 10 bases from J, the gap between germline ends came to 8 bases. The CDR3 covers 12 residues. Sequencing used immunoSEQ multiplex PCR; TCRdb keeps in-frame clones, though not all of them. The sample lists more than 300,000 clones; 86% were seen once. This clone was seen a handful of times. What it binds is unknown. Findings and limits, study-wide: Cytomegalovirus-associated TCR beta chains were listed, numbering some 180.

The donors formed part of the roughly 120-subject validation cohort, distinct from the approximately 670-subject first cohort. The chain uses TRBV5-1 and TRBJ1-5; D call uncertain. Sequenced material: PBMCs. The TCR was taken from a woman aged 18-29 years in good health and CMV-seronegative. The CDR3 here is CASSLARRPQHF. CDR3 DNA: TGCGCCAGCAGCTTGGCTAGGCGTCCCCAGCATTTT.